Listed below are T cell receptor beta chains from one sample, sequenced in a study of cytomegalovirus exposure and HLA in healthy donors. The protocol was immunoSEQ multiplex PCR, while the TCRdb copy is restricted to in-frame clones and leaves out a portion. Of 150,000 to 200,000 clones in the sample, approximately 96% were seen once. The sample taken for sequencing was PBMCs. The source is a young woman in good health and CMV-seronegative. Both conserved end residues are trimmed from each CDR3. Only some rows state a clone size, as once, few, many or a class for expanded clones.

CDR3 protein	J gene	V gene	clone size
ASSKQDRLNTEAF	TRBJ1-1	TRBV6-1	NA
ASSPGLAGGPKMETQY	TRBJ2-5	TRBV7-9	NA
SVDDRVNYGYT	TRBJ1-2	TRBV29-1	NA
ASSLVPSGGNNEQF	TRBJ2-1	TRBV5-5	NA
ASSLGQGNQPQH	TRBJ1-5	TRBV11-2	NA
ASSLQILGQGIYGYT	TRBJ1-2	TRBV7-2	NA
ASREYTGNSPLH	TRBJ1-6	TRBV6-1	few
ASTSQAQETQY	TRBJ2-5	TRBV2	once
ASSPATDTNYGYT	TRBJ1-2	TRBV18	NA
ASSFTDRHSNTIY	TRBJ1-3	TRBV7-8	NA
ASSQGTGWTTEAF	TRBJ1-1	TRBV4-1	NA
ASSISSGGADTQY	TRBJ2-3	TRBV7-2	NA
ASSQERVSGGDSTGELF	TRBJ2-2	TRBV4-2	once
ASTSNYGYT	TRBJ1-2	TRBV2	NA
ASSLPSIDEQF	TRBJ2-1	TRBV10-2	NA
ASSRNQNGELF	TRBJ2-2	TRBV6-5	NA
ASSLDGNSYNEQF	TRBJ2-1	TRBV11-3	NA
ASSTLGVEAF	TRBJ1-1	TRBV4-1	NA
ASSLQQGFSGYT	TRBJ1-2	TRBV7-2	NA
ASSISGGSYNEQF	TRBJ2-1	TRBV5-1	NA
ASSIGGQALTEAF	TRBJ1-1	TRBV19	NA
ASSPTLQGISGANVLT	TRBJ2-6	TRBV18	NA
ASSSLGQGNSPLH	TRBJ1-6	TRBV6-1	NA
ASSLSPGTGNGQPQH	TRBJ1-5	TRBV5-1	NA
ASSLEFSGGGSDTEAF	TRBJ1-1	TRBV7-8	NA
ASSQDGRAPSYGYT	TRBJ1-2	TRBV4-1	NA
ASSSPKRTGPSYEQY	TRBJ2-7	TRBV7-9	NA
ASSQDAGSSYNEQF	TRBJ2-1	TRBV4-2	NA
ASSLEMRQGAYNEQF	TRBJ2-1	TRBV27	NA
ASSFYDYGYT	TRBJ1-2	TRBV5-5	NA
ASSLGVMGGTDTQY	TRBJ2-3	TRBV7-2	NA
ASSTPLGDYNEQF	TRBJ2-1	TRBV19	NA
ASSPRRTGASHTQY	TRBJ2-3	TRBV7-2	NA
ASSQVERSGEQY	TRBJ2-7	TRBV4-1	once
ATSPAASPYEQY	TRBJ2-7	TRBV15	NA
ASSPMLRGGAYNEQF	TRBJ2-1	TRBV4-2	NA
ASSKWGGMNTEAF	TRBJ1-1	TRBV21-1	NA
ASSVVPTRNTEAF	TRBJ1-1	TRBV9	NA
ASSEVGTGTDTQY	TRBJ2-3	TRBV2	NA
APRLANRTGELF	TRBJ2-2	TRBV10-3	NA
ASSYSQGNNSPLH	TRBJ1-6	TRBV5-1	NA
ASSQESWGDQPQH	TRBJ1-5	TRBV4-2	NA
ASSPLLGQNNQPQH	TRBJ1-5	TRBV7-8	NA
AIRAGPREDTQY	TRBJ2-3	TRBV10-3	NA
ASRTVQGTGNTIY	TRBJ1-3	TRBV6-6	NA